The clone carrying this T cell receptor (beta chain) has just a few counts. The data originate from a study of blood T cell repertoires in COVID-19. Germline values: CDR1 SGHTA, CDR2 FQGNSA. V was pared by 0 bases and J by 2 bases, with 7 bases between. The CDR3 covers 14 residues. In the original analysis: Nucleated cell number was recorded as an estimate derived from reference gene primer amplification. Repertoires were generated with immunoSEQ multiplex PCR, while TCRdb's copy carries only in-frame clones and drops some. Clone size and V and J calls were adopted from that table, with D and trimming inferred from the DNA. The data hold approximately 300,000 clones, with around 84% observed a single time. Participant ages covered about 18 to 100 years across about two dozen US areas.

The chain carries TRBV7-2 and TRBJ1-2; D gene unclear. Specimen: PBMCs or T cells enriched from blood (not recorded which). This receptor was obtained from a man aged 30 to 45 who had recovered from COVID-19. The CDR3 nucleotides read TGTGCCAGCAGCTTAGCCAAGCACAACTATGGCTACACCTTC. Encoded protein: CASSLAKHNYGYTF.